The rows below give T cell receptor beta chains drawn from one sample of a study of shared clonotypes between healthy human individuals. Clones were read by immunoSEQ multiplex PCR, and TCRdb kept only the in-frame ones, dropping some. The sample contains about 2.2 million clones, about 93% of which appear only once. Input material: naive CD8+ T cells from PBMCs. The source is a man between 18 and 35 years old in good health. Some clones in this sample may be carry-over from other donors' samples. Both conserved end residues are part of each CDR3. A D gene is named only where the DNA matches it firmly. Clone size is shown for a subset of rows, as once, few, many or a class of expanded clone.

-	TRBV30	TRBJ2-7	-	CAWSPGIGSAEQYF	TGTGCCTGGAGTCCCGGGATAGGGTCCGCCGAGCAGTACTTC
-	TRBV7-9	TRBJ2-7	-	CASSSTGDEQYF	TGTGCCAGCAGCTCAACCGGGGACGAGCAGTACTTC
-	TRBV7-2	TRBJ1-2	-	CASSFGGVLGGYTF	TGTGCCAGCAGCTTTGGGGGAGTTCTCGGTGGCTACACCTTC
-	TRBV11-2	TRBJ2-2	TRBD1	CASSARDRGFTGELFF	TGTGCCAGCAGCGCACGGGACAGGGGATTCACCGGGGAGCTGTTTTTT
-	TRBV10-2	TRBJ2-2	-	CASSELWAGRGDGELFF	TGCGCCAGCAGTGAGTTGTGGGCAGGGCGAGGTGACGGGGAGCTGTTTTTT
-	TRBV13	TRBJ2-1	-	CASSLARSYNEQFF	TGTGCCAGCAGCTTAGCGCGCTCCTACAATGAGCAGTTCTTC
-	TRBV7-9	TRBJ2-7	-	CASSPGGPSSYEQYF	TGTGCCAGCAGTCCCGGTGGGCCAAGCTCCTACGAGCAGTACTTC
-	TRBV12-2	TRBJ2-5	-	CASRPRVWGQETQYF	TGTGCAAGTCGCCCTAGGGTCTGGGGACAAGAGACCCAGTACTTC
-	TRBV10-3	TRBJ2-1	-	CAIRQVIIGEQFF	TGTGCCATCAGACAGGTAATCATCGGTGAGCAGTTCTTC
-	TRBV27	TRBJ2-1	TRBD2	CASSSGLAGYNEQFF	TGTGCCAGCAGTTCCGGACTAGCGGGCTACAATGAGCAGTTCTTC
-	TRBV28	TRBJ2-6	-	CASSTYSSGANVLTF	TGTGCCAGCAGTACCTACAGCTCTGGGGCCAACGTCCTGACTTTC
-	TRBV4-3	TRBJ2-1	TRBD2	CASSQDFGTTVPNEQFF	TGCGCCAGCAGCCAAGATTTCGGGACTACAGTTCCGAATGAGCAGTTCTTC
-	TRBV28	TRBJ1-2	-	CASSPVVNYGYTF	TGTGCCAGCAGTCCGGTCGTGAACTATGGCTACACCTTC
-	TRBV9	TRBJ1-1	TRBD1	CASSGQGSEAFF	TGTGCCAGCAGCGGACAGGGCTCTGAAGCTTTCTTT
-	TRBV9	TRBJ2-1	-	CASTLFGDPDNEQFF	TGTGCCAGCACTCTCTTTGGGGATCCGGACAATGAGCAGTTCTTC
-	TRBV18	TRBJ1-1	TRBD1	CASSPPFETGQTEAFF	TGTGCCAGCTCACCACCGTTCGAGACAGGGCAAACTGAAGCTTTCTTT
-	TRBV30	TRBJ1-2	TRBD1	CAWSEDRAIGGYTF	TGTGCCTGGAGTGAGGACAGGGCGATAGGTGGCTACACCTTC
-	TRBV29-1	TRBJ2-3	-	CSSHRGDTQYF	TGCAGCTCCCACCGGGGAGATACGCAGTATTTT
-	TRBV2	TRBJ2-7	-	CASSGVRDGPTYEQYF	TGTGCCAGCAGTGGGGTCCGGGACGGCCCGACCTACGAGCAGTACTTC
-	TRBV5-6	TRBJ2-2	-	CASSGGVSTNTGELFF	TGTGCCAGCAGCGGAGGGGTCTCCACGAACACCGGGGAGCTGTTTTTT
-	TRBV11-2	TRBJ2-7	-	CASSLDRKEQYF	TGTGCCAGCAGCTTAGATAGGAAGGAGCAGTACTTC
once	TRBV7-9	TRBJ1-3	-	CASSPRADRLPGTIYF	TGTGCCAGCAGCCCAAGGGCAGACAGGCTACCGGGCACCATATATTTT
once	TRBV29-1	TRBJ1-2	-	CSALVDGYTF	TGCAGCGCCCTGGTGGACGGCTACACCTTC
-	TRBV6-4	TRBJ2-1	-	CASSEIGIAGNEQFF	TGTGCCAGCAGTGAAATAGGGATAGCCGGCAATGAGCAGTTCTTC
-	TRBV27	TRBJ2-3	-	CASSLDGTPRYF	TGTGCCAGCAGTTTAGACGGGACACCTCGGTATTTT
-	TRBV28	TRBJ2-7	-	CASQDGHSYEQYF	TGTGCCAGCCAGGACGGACACTCCTACGAGCAGTACTTC
-	TRBV11-2	TRBJ2-2	-	CASSLFSGELFF	TGTGCCAGCAGCTTATTTTCCGGGGAGCTGTTTTTT
-	TRBV9	TRBJ2-2	TRBD2	CASDRLAVNTGELFF	TGTGCCAGCGACCGACTAGCGGTAAACACCGGGGAGCTGTTTTTT
-	TRBV20-1	TRBJ1-1	-	CSAPWRTEAFF	TGCAGTGCCCCATGGCGAACTGAAGCTTTCTTT
-	TRBV10-1	TRBJ1-1	TRBD1	CASSVRGRDTEAFF	TGCGCCAGCAGTGTAAGGGGGCGCGACACTGAAGCTTTCTTT
-	TRBV6-1	TRBJ2-7	-	CASSVGQGGSREQYF	TGTGCCAGCAGTGTAGGGCAGGGAGGCTCTCGGGAGCAGTACTTC
-	TRBV30	TRBJ2-7	TRBD1	CAWREQGAYEQYF	TGTGCCTGGAGGGAACAGGGGGCCTACGAGCAGTACTTC
-	TRBV5-7	TRBJ2-3	-	CASSLRRSTQYF	TGTGCCAGCAGCTTAAGAAGAAGTACGCAGTATTTT
-	TRBV10-3	TRBJ2-3	-	CAISELLSLSDTQYF	TGTGCCATCAGTGAGTTACTAAGTTTATCAGATACGCAGTATTTT
-	TRBV4-1	TRBJ2-1	-	CASSQRPPPSPNEQFF	TGCGCCAGCAGCCAACGACCGCCCCCCTCCCCGAATGAGCAGTTCTTC
-	TRBV28	TRBJ1-1	-	CASSFSPVWEGTEAFF	TGTGCCAGCAGTTTTAGCCCGGTATGGGAAGGGACTGAAGCTTTCTTT
-	TRBV28	TRBJ2-2	-	CAVEGRAGELFF	TGTGCCGTTGAGGGGCGGGCCGGGGAGCTGTTTTTT
-	TRBV7-6	TRBJ2-7	-	CASSHGPSEQYF	TGTGCCAGCAGCCATGGGCCCTCGGAGCAGTACTTC
once	TRBV7-2	TRBJ1-3	-	CASSVGHLIGNTIYF	TGTGCCAGCAGCGTGGGACACCTCATCGGAAACACCATATATTTT
few	TRBV28	TRBJ2-5	TRBD1	CASSPTLQGDQYF	TGTGCCAGCAGTCCAACCCTGCAGGGGGACCAGTACTTC
-	TRBV7-8	TRBJ2-7	-	CASSLVIIPGGYYEQYF	TGTGCCAGCAGCTTAGTGATTATTCCGGGCGGTTACTACGAGCAGTACTTC
-	TRBV18	TRBJ2-1	TRBD2	CASSPLAGEGSYNEQFF	TGTGCCAGCTCACCACTGGCGGGGGAGGGTTCCTACAATGAGCAGTTCTTC
-	TRBV28	TRBJ1-1	-	CASSPTGFRTEAFF	TGTGCCAGCAGCCCCACAGGGTTTCGGACTGAAGCTTTCTTT
-	TRBV6-5	TRBJ2-7	TRBD2	CASRRSEREIDEQYF	TGTGCCAGCAGGCGGAGTGAGCGGGAGATTGACGAGCAGTACTTC
-	TRBV4-1	TRBJ1-5	-	CASSHQGHNSNQPQHF	TGCGCCAGCAGCCATCAGGGACATAATAGCAATCAGCCCCAGCATTTT
-	TRBV6-6	TRBJ2-2	-	CASSFGTYTGELFF	TGTGCCAGCAGTTTCGGGACATACACCGGGGAGCTGTTTTTT
once	TRBV7-2	TRBJ2-7	-	CASSVRGGSSYEQYF	TGTGCCAGCAGCGTTCGAGGGGGGAGCTCCTACGAGCAGTACTTC
-	TRBV7-9	TRBJ2-1	-	CASSPNQEQGKEQFF	TGTGCCAGCAGCCCGAATCAAGAACAGGGAAAGGAGCAGTTCTTC
-	TRBV5-5	TRBJ1-1	-	CASSLGVNTEAFF	TGTGCCAGCAGCTTGGGGGTTAACACTGAAGCTTTCTTT
-	TRBV6-6	TRBJ2-1	TRBD2	CASSYPGGYNEQFF	TGTGCCAGCAGTTACCCCGGGGGGTACAATGAGCAGTTCTTC
-	TRBV28	TRBJ2-7	-	CASSPPGAQSYEQYF	TGTGCCAGCAGTCCCCCGGGGGCTCAGTCCTACGAGCAGTACTTC
few	TRBV28	TRBJ1-3	-	CASSRIRGFTIYF	TGTGCCAGCAGCCGTATTCGGGGTTTCACCATATATTTT
-	TRBV13	TRBJ1-5	-	CASSSRMSNQPQHF	TGTGCCAGCAGCTCCAGGATGTCCAATCAGCCCCAGCATTTT
-	TRBV28	TRBJ2-3	TRBD2	CASSAYLAGEADTQYF	TGTGCCAGCAGTGCCTACCTAGCGGGAGAAGCGGATACGCAGTATTTT
once	TRBV27	TRBJ2-7	-	CASTPLPRSASYEQYF	TGTGCCAGCACGCCTCTCCCCCGGTCGGCCTCCTACGAGCAGTACTTC